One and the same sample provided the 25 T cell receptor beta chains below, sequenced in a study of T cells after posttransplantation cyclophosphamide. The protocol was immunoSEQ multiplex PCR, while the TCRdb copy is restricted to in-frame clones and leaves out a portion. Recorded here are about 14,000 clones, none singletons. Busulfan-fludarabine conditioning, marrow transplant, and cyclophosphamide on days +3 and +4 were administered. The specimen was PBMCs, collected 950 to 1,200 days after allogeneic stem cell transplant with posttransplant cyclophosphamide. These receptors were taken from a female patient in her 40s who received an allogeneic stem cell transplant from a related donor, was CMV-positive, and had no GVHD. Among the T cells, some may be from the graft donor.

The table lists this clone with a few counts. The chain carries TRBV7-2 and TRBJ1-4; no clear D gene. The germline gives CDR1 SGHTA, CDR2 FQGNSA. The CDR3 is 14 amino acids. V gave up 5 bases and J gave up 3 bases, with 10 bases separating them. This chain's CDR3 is CASSPRGSNEKLFF. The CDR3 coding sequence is TGTGCCAGCAGCCCGCGAGGGTCTAATGAAAAACTGTTTTTT.

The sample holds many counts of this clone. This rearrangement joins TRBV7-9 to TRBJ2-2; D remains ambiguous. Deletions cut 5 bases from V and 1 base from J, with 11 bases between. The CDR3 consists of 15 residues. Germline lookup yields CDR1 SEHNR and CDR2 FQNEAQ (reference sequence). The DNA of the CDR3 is TGTGCCAGCAGCGTAGGCCCGCGGAACACCGGGGAGCTGTTTTTT. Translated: CASSVGPRNTGELFF.

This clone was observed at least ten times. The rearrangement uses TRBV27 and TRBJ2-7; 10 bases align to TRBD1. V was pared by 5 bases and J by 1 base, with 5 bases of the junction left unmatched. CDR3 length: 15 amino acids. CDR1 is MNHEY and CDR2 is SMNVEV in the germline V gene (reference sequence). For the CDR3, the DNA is TGTGCCAGCAGTGCGGACAGGGGGTCATCCTACGAGCAGTACTTC. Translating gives CASSADRGSSYEQYF.

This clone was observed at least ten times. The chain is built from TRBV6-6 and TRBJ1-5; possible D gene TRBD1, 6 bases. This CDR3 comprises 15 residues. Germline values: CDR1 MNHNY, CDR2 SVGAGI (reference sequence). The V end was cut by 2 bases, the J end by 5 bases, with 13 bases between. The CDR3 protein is CASSYGRGGDQPQHF. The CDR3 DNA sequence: TGTGCCAGCAGTTACGGCAGGGGAGGGGATCAGCCCCAGCATTTT.

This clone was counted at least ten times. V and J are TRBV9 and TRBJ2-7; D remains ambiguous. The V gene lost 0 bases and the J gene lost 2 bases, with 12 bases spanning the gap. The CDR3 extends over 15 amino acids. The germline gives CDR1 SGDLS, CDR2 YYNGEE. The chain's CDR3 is CASSVGGPSTYEQYF. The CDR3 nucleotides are TGTGCCAGCAGCGTAGGTGGGCCCTCGACCTACGAGCAGTACTTC.

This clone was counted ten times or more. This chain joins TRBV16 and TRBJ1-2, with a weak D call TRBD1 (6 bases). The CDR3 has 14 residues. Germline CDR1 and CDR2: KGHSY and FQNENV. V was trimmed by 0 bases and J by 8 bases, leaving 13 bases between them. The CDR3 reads CASSQSVTGNGYTF. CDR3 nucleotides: TGTGCCAGCAGCCAATCGGTCACAGGGAACGGCTACACCTTC.

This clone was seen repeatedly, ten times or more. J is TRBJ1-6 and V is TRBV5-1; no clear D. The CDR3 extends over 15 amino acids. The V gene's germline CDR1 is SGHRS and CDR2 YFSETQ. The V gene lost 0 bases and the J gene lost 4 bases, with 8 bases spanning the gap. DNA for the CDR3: TGCGCCAGCAGCTTGGGGGCTGATTATAATTCACCCCTCCACTTT. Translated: CASSLGADYNSPLHF.

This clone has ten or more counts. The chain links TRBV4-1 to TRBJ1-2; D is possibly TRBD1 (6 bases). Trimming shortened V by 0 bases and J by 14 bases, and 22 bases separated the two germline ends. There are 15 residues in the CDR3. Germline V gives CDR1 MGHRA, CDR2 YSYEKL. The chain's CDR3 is CASSQDSEAGALSTF. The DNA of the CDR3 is TGCGCCAGCAGCCAAGATAGTGAGGCAGGGGCCCTTTCTACCTTC.

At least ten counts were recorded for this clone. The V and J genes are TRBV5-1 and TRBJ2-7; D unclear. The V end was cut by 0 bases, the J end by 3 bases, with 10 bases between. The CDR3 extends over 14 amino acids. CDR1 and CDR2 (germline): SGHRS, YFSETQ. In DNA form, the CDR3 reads TGCGCCAGCAGCTTGGCCCCCGACAACTACGAGCAGTACTTC. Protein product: CASSLAPDNYEQYF.

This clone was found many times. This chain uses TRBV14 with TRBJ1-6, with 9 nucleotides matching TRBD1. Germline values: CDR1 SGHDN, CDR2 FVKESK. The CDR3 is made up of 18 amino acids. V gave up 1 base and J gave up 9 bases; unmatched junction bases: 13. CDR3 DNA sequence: TGTGCCAGCAGCCAAGCCACTCGCGGGACAGGGTTCGTTTCACCCCTCCACTTT. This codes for CASSQATRGTGFVSPLHF.

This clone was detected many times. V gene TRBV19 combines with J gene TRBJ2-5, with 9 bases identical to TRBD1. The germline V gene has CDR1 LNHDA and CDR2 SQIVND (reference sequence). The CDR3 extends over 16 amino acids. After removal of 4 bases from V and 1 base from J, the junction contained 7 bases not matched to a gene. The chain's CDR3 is CASSNRGRGSQETQYF. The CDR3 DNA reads TGTGCCAGTAGTAACAGGGGGCGAGGGAGCCAAGAGACCCAGTACTTC.

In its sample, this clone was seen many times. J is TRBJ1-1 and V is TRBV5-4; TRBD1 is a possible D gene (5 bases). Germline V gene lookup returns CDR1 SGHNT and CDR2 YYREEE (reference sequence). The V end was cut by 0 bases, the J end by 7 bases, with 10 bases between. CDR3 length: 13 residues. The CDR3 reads CASSLAPQGEAFF. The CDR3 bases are TGTGCCAGCAGCTTGGCACCCCAGGGTGAAGCTTTCTTT.

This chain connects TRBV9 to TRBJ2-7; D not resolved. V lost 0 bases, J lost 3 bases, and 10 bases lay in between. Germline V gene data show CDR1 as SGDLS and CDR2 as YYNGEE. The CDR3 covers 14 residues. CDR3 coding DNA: TGTGCCAGCAGCGTAGGTGGAGTAATCTACGAGCAGTACTTC. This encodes CASSVGGVIYEQYF.

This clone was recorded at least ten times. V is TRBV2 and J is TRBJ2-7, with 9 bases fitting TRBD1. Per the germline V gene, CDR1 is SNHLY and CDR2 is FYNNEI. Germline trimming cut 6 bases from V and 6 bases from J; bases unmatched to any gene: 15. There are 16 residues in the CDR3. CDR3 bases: TGTGCCAGCAGGGGCCGGGACAGGGTGTATCCCAGCGAGCAGTACTTC. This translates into CASRGRDRVYPSEQYF. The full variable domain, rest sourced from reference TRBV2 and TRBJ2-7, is EPEVTQTPSHQVTQMGQEVILRCVPISNHLYFYWYRQILGQKVEFLVSFYNNEISEKSEIFDDQFSVERPDGSNFTLKIRSTKLEDSAMYFCASRGRDRVYPSEQYFGPGTRLTVT.

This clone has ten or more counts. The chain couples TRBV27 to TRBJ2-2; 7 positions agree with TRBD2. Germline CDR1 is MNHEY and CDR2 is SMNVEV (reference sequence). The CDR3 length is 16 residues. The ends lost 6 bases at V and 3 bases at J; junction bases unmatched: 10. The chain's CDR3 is CASSFGWGGYTGELFF. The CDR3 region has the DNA TGTGCCAGCAGCTTCGGGTGGGGGGGGTACACCGGGGAGCTGTTTTTT.

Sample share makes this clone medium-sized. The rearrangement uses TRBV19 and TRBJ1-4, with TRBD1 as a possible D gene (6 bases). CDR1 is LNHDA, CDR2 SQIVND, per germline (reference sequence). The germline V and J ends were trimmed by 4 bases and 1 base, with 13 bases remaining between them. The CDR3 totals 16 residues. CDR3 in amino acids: CASSKTQGKTNEKLFF. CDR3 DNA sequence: TGTGCCAGTAGTAAAACTCAGGGGAAAACTAATGAAAAACTGTTTTTT.

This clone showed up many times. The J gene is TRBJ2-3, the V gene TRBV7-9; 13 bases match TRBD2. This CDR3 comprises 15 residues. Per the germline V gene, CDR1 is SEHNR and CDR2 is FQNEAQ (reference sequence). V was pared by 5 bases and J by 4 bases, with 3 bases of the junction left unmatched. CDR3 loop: CASSKGLAGPDTQYF. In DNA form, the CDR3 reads TGTGCCAGCAGCAAGGGACTAGCGGGGCCAGATACGCAGTATTTT.

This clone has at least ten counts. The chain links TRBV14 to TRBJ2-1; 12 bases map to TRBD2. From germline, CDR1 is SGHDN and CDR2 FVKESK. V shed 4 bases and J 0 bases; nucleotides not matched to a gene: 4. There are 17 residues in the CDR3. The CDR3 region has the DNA TGTGCCAGCAGCCCGACTAGCGGGGGCTACTCCTACAATGAGCAGTTCTTC. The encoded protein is CASSPTSGGYSYNEQFF.

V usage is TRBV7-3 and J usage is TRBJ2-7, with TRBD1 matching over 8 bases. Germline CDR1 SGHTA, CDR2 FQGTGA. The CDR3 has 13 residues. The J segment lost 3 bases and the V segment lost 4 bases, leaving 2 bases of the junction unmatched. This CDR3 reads CASSSTGGYEQYF. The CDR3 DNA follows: TGTGCCAGCAGCTCTACAGGGGGCTACGAGCAGTACTTC.

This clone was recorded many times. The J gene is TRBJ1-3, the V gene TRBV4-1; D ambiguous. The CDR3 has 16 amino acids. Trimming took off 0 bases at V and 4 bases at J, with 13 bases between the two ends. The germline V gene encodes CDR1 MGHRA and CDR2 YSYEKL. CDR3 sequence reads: CASSQDPGEFGNTIYF. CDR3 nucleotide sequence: TGCGCCAGCAGCCAAGATCCCGGGGAGTTCGGAAACACCATATATTTT.

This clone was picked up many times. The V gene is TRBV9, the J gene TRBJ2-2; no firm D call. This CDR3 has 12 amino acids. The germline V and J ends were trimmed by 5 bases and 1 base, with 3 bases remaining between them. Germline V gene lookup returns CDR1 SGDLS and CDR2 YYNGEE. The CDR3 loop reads CASSLNTGELFF. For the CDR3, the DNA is TGTGCCAGCAGTCTGAACACCGGGGAGCTGTTTTTT.

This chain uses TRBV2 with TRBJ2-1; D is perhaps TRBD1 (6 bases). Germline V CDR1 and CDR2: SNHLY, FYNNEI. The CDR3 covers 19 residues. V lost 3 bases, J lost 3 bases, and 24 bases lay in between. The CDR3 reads CASSDEGGSGGEFYNEQFF. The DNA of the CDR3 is TGTGCCAGCAGTGACGAAGGGGGTAGTGGGGGAGAATTCTACAATGAGCAGTTCTTC.

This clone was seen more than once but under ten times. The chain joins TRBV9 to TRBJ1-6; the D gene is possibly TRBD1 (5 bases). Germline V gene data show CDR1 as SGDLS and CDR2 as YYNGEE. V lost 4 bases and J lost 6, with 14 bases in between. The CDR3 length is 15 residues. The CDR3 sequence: CASSPGGVINSPLHF. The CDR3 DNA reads TGTGCCAGCAGCCCGGGGGGGGTAATTAATTCACCCCTCCACTTT.

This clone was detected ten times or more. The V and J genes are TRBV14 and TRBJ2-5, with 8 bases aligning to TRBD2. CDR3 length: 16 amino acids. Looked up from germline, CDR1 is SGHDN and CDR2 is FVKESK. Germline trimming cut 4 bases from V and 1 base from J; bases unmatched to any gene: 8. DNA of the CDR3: TGTGCCAGCAGCCCAGGAGGTCGGGGGGGCCAAGAGACCCAGTACTTC. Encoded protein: CASSPGGRGGQETQYF.

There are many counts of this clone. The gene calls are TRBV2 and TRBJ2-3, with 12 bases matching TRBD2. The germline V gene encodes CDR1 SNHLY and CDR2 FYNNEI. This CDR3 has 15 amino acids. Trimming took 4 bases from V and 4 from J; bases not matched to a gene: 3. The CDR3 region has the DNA TGTGCCAGCAGTGGATCTAGCGGGGGGGCAGATACGCAGTATTTT. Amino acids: CASSGSSGGADTQYF.